This T cell receptor (beta chain) was identified during a study of blood T cells in healthy people across ages. V shed 6 bases and J shed 5 bases, with 10 bases lying between them. Germline-derived CDR1 and CDR2 are SNHLY and FYNNEI. The CDR3 contains 13 residues. Alongside a J-beta primer mix, a sample-barcoded 5' primer served in a second PCR lasting about 7 to 11 cycles. Each cDNA molecule was tagged by a template-switch adaptor that had 12 random nucleotides. MiXCR, run by TCRdb on the 5' RACE reads, gives a single entry per CDR3 protein. The sample yields 1 million or so distinct CDR3 sequences, under 30% seen once. They isolated at least 6 million PBMCs from each sample. These sequences were also reported in another study, on T cells of mothers and their children. That report adds: In unrelated and related pairs, TCR recombination output is shaped in a similar way by thymic selection.

Input material: blood. V usage is TRBV2 and J usage is TRBJ1-4; possibly TRBD1 for D (5 bases). This receptor was obtained from a girl aged 2-10 years in good health. CDR3 protein: CASSPGWNEKLFF. CDR3 in DNA: TGTGCCAGCAGCCCAGGGTGGAATGAAAAACTGTTTTTT.